The present TCR beta chain was sequenced within a study of blood T cell repertoires in COVID-19. For the study at large: Sites in the United States, Italy and Spain provided acute and convalescent COVID-19 samples.

This CDR3 comprises 14 residues. The ends were cut back, 6 bases at V and 8 bases at J, with 20 bases in the middle. The germline V gene has CDR1 SGHRS and CDR2 YFSETQ. Per the original methods: Cell counts per sample came from amplifying reference gene primers. Only in-frame clones appear in the TCRdb table, and some are missing; sequencing was by immunoSEQ multiplex PCR. The D gene and trimming were derived from the DNA, and the V and J assignments and clone size from that table. The profile covers about 340,000 clones, with around 88% appearing a single time and about 2.7% taken by the ten largest.

The chain carries TRBV5-1 and TRBJ1-2; D gene unclear. The sequence was collected from a man under 40 with active or convalescent COVID-19. The sequenced sample was peripheral blood. The CDR3, as DNA: TGCGCCAGCACCCTCCCGGGGAGTTTAGGAGGCTACACCTTC. Its protein is CASTLPGSLGGYTF.